A single sample gave rise to the 13 T cell receptor beta chains below, sequenced in a study of T cells expressing NK-cell markers. One entry per CDR3 protein, without DNA, is what TCRdb gives after re-calling the 5' RACE reads. Its table records a few hundred thousand distinct CDR3 sequences. The sample was blood T cells: a sorted CD56 or NKG2C T cell subset, CD4+ or CD8+ T cells, or bulk PBMC T cells (not recorded which). These receptors came from a woman in her fifties or sixties in good health.

The chain links TRBV27 to TRBJ2-1; no DNA is available, so the TRBD1 call from TCRdb remains unchecked. This CDR3 region has 17 residues. Germline lookup yields CDR1 MNHEY and CDR2 SMNVEV (reference sequence). The CDR3 is CASSDNYETGAYNEQFF.

The chain employs TRBV12-3 or TRBV12-4 and TRBJ1-2; TCRdb lists TRBD1, though no DNA is available to test this call. The length of the CDR3 is 16 residues. The CDR3 reads CASTPRVRGGAYGYTF.

This rearrangement joins TRBV29-1 to TRBJ1-2; TCRdb's D call of TRBD1 is untestable without DNA. The germline CDR1 and CDR2 sequences are SQVTM and ANQGSEA. This CDR3 comprises 15 residues. CDR3 protein: CSVNEGDAWTDGYTF.

The rearrangement links TRBV12-3 or TRBV12-4 to TRBJ2-1; checking the TCRdb D call of TRBD2 is not possible without DNA. The CDR3 loop spans 17 amino acids. The CDR3 sequence is CASSLEGGLAGVNEQFF.

This rearrangement joins TRBV12-3 or TRBV12-4 to TRBJ2-3; TCRdb returns TRBD2, unconfirmable since there is no DNA. The CDR3 is 19 residues long. The CDR3 spells CASSLTSGTFPKTTDTQYF.

The chain employs TRBV12-5 and TRBJ2-3; TCRdb outputs TRBD2, but without DNA this stays unchecked. Looked up from germline, CDR1 is LGHNT and CDR2 is FRNRAP. The CDR3 is made up of 16 amino acids. The CDR3 sequence: CASGLVIAGTTNTQYF.

This sequence joins TRBV10-3 and TRBJ2-1; TCRdb proposes TRBD1, but this gene call is untestable without DNA. From germline, CDR1 is ENHRY and CDR2 SYGVKD. The CDR3 contains 13 residues. The CDR3 protein is CAIIHEGVNEQFF.

The genes are TRBV7-9 and TRBJ1-4; TCRdb names TRBD1, which stays unverified in the absence of DNA. Germline V gives CDR1 SEHNR, CDR2 FQNEAQ (reference sequence). The CDR3 has 13 amino acids. This chain's CDR3 is CACGDRANEKLFF.

The rearrangement links TRBV30 to TRBJ2-5; as DNA is missing, the TRBD2 call by TCRdb cannot be tested. CDR1 and CDR2 (germline): GTSNPN, SVGIG (reference sequence). The CDR3 extends over 13 amino acids. This chain's CDR3 is CAGTGTSEETQYF.

The chain couples TRBV6-2 or TRBV6-3 to TRBJ2-1; the TCRdb call, TRBD2, lacks DNA for checking. The germline V gene has CDR1 MNHEY and CDR2 SVGEGT. CDR3 length equals 14 residues. The CDR3 protein is CASLRTSGYNEQFF.

The rearrangement joins TRBV10-3 to TRBJ2-5; absent DNA, TCRdb's TRBD2 call cannot be checked. The CDR3 consists of 16 residues. Germline assignment: CDR1 ENHRY and CDR2 SYGVKD. The CDR3 spells CAISEGVLGSEETQYF.

The chain joins TRBV20-1 to TRBJ2-1; TCRdb designates TRBD1, a call that cannot be tested without DNA. CDR1 and CDR2 (germline): DFQATT, SNEGSKA (reference sequence). The CDR3 has 15 amino acids. CDR3 region: CSATGVPSSYNEQFF.

This chain connects TRBV11-2 to TRBJ2-1. The germline V gene encodes CDR1 SGHAT and CDR2 FQNNGV. The CDR3 length is 14 residues. The CDR3 loop is CASSLDSIRVEQFF. The complete variable domain, with remaining parts taken from reference TRBV11-2 and TRBJ2-1, reads EAGVAQSPRYKIIEKRQSVAFWCNPISGHATLYWYQQILGQGPKLLIQFQNNGVVDDSQLPKDRFSAERLKGVDSTLKIQPAKLEDSAVYLCASSLDSIRVEQFFGPGTRLTVL.